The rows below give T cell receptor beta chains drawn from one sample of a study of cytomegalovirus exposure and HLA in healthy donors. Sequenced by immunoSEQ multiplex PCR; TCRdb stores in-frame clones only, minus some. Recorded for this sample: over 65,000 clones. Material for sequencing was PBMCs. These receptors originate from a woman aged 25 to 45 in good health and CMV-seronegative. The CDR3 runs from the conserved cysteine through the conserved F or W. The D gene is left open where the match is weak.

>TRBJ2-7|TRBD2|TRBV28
TGTGCCAGCAGTTTTATCGGGAGGCTCAACGAGCAGTACTTC
CASSFIGRLNEQYF
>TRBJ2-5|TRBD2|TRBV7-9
TGTGCCAGCAGCTTAGCGGGAGGGCCCCAGTACTTC
CASSLAGGPQYF
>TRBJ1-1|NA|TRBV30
TGTGCCTGGAGGCCCCGAGGGGGTACTGAAGCTTTCTTT
CAWRPRGGTEAFF
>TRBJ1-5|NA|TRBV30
TGTGCCTGGATCGTCGTGTCCCAGCATTTT
CAWIVVSQHF
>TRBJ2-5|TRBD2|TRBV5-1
TGCGCCAGCAGCGATGCTAGCGGGAGGAAAGAGACCCAGTACTTC
CASSDASGRKETQYF
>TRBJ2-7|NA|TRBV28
TGTGCCAGCAGTTTTTCGGGCAGGGGCTACGAGCAGTACTTC
CASSFSGRGYEQYF
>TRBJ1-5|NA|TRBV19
TGTGCCAGTAGTATAGGAGGCGTAGACAATCAGCCCCAGCATTTT
CASSIGGVDNQPQHF
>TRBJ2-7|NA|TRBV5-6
TGTGCCAGCAGTTATAGCGGCTCCTACGAGCAGTACTTC
CASSYSGSYEQYF
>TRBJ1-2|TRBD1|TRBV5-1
TGCGCCAGCAGCCCCCAGGGGGACTATGGCTACACCTTC
CASSPQGDYGYTF
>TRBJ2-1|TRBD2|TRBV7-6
TGTGCCAACCTTAGCGGGAGAGGCAATGAGCAGTTCTTC
CANLSGRGNEQFF
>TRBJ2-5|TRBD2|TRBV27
TGTGCCAGCAGTGCACTAGCGAGGGAGACCCAGTACTTC
CASSALARETQYF
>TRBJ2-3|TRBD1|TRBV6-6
TGTGCCAGCAAGGGGACAGAGACCACGCAGTATTTT
CASKGTETTQYF
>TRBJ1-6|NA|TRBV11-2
TGTGCCAGCAGCTTGTCAGGGGCCAATTCACCCCTCCACTTT
CASSLSGANSPLHF
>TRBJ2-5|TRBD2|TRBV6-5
TGTGCCAGCACCGGGACTAGCGGAACGGAGACCCAGTACTTC
CASTGTSGTETQYF
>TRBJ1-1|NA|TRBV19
TGTGCCAGTAGTCTTGGGACTGCGACTGAAGCTTTCTTT
CASSLGTATEAFF
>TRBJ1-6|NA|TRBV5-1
TGCGCCAGCAGCTTGGAGCAGGGCCGGTCACCCCTCCACTTT
CASSLEQGRSPLHF
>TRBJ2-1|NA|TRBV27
TGTGCCAGCAGTCCGCCACACCGAAAAAACTACAATGAGCAGTTCTTC
CASSPPHRKNYNEQFF
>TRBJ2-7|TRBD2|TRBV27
TGTGCCAGCAGTCCTGGTAGCGGGAGGGCCGCCTACGAGCAGTACTTC
CASSPGSGRAAYEQYF
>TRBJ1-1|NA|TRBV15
TGTGCCACCAGCAGACCGGGACAGAACACTGAAGCTTTCTTT
CATSRPGQNTEAFF
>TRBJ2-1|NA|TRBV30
TGTGCCCTGGAGCCGATGTCGTACCCTCGAAATGAGCAGTTCTTC
CALEPMSYPRNEQFF
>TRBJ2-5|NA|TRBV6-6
TGTGCCAGCAGGGACTCAAGGGAGACCCAGTACTTC
CASRDSRETQYF
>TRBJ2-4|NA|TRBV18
TGTGCCAGCTCACAGGCTAGTATCGGCATTCAGTACTTC
CASSQASIGIQYF
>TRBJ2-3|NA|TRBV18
TGTGCCAGCTCACCAGGCGGGGCCGCAGATACGCAGTATTTT
CASSPGGAADTQYF
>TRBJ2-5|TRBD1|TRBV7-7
TGTGCTAGCAGCCGGACAGGGGTGAGGGAGACCCAGTACTTC
CASSRTGVRETQYF
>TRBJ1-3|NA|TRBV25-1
TGTGCCAGCAGTGGAGGTCCTCTCTCTGGAAACACCATATATTTT
CASSGGPLSGNTIYF
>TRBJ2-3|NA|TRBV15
TGTGCCACCAGCAGGGCAAGAGATACGCAGTATTTT
CATSRARDTQYF
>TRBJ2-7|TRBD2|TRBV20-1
TGCAGTGCTACGACTAGCCGCGAGCAGTACTTC
CSATTSREQYF
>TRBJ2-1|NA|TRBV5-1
TGCGCCAGCCGGACCCGGACAGATTACAATGAGCAGTTCTTC
CASRTRTDYNEQFF
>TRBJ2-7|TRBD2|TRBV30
TGTGCCTGGAGTGATACTAGCGGGGGGACCTACGAGCAGTACTTC
CAWSDTSGGTYEQYF
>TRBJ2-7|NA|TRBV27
TGTGCCAGCAGTCAGACTCATCTCTACGAGCAGTACTTC
CASSQTHLYEQYF